The 5 T cell receptor beta chains listed next were all sequenced from one sample in a study of T-cell reconstitution after alpha-beta-depleted transplantation in children. TCRbeta library construction was performed incorporating unique molecular identifiers. TCRdb fed the PCR reads into MiXCR, producing one record per CDR3 protein. The sample holds 450,000 to 550,000 distinct CDR3 sequences; over 10% are singletons and the top ten take 12% to 15%. This specimen was PBMCs, mostly from graft donor cells, taken 180 days after TCRalphabeta/CD19-depleted stem cell transplant. The receptors stem from a female patient under 10 years old who had a stem cell transplant for aplastic anemia, so the T cells may come from the graft donor.

The V gene is TRBV14, the J gene TRBJ1-2; D is ambiguous. This CDR3 spans 14 amino acids. Germline V gene lookup returns CDR1 SGHDN and CDR2 FVKESK. V dropped 1 base and J dropped 5 bases, with 11 bases sitting between them. The CDR3 here is CASSQGHSWYGYTF. The CDR3 region has the DNA TGTGCCAGCAGCCAAGGACACTCTTGGTATGGCTACACCTTC.

This chain uses TRBV20-1 with TRBJ2-1, with 7 bases lining up with TRBD2. Germline CDR1 DFQATT, CDR2 SNEGSKA (reference sequence). With 5 bases clipped from V and 1 base from J, the junction kept 5 bases outside the gene matches. The CDR3 totals 14 residues. Here the CDR3 DNA reads TGCAGTGCTTCGCGGGAGAATTCCTACAATGAGCAGTTCTTC. Protein sequence: CSASRENSYNEQFF.

The chain joins TRBV6-2 or TRBV6-3 to TRBJ2-1; D remains unclear. The CDR3 totals 14 residues. Germline values: CDR1 MNHEY, CDR2 SVGEGT. Trimming removed 7 bases at V and 5 bases at J, with 15 bases between. The CDR3 here is CASTKAYQNNEQFF. CDR3 DNA: TGTGCCAGCACAAAGGCGTATCAGAACAATGAGCAGTTCTTC.

With respect to this clonotype: One end of the junction does not line up with germline, which may come from a read error. This chain joins TRBV12-3 or TRBV12-4 and TRBJ2-5; a weak D match, TRBD1 (6 bases). The CDR3 runs 18 residues. The CDR3 DNA is TGTGCCATCAGTTCGGATCCCGTATACAGGGATCTTCAAGAGACCCAGTACTTC. The encoded protein is CAISSDPVYRDLQETQYF.

V and J are TRBV12-3 or TRBV12-4 and TRBJ1-2; possibly TRBD1 for D (6 bases). CDR3 length: 12 amino acids. V was cut by 5 bases and J by 7 bases, with 11 bases left in between. The DNA for the CDR3 is TGTGCCAGCAGTCGGGGGGCGGTTGGCTACACCTTC. Translated: CASSRGAVGYTF.